The rows below give T cell receptor beta chains drawn from one sample of a study of cytomegalovirus exposure and HLA in healthy donors. Using immunoSEQ multiplex PCR, the repertoire was profiled, and TCRdb retains in-frame clones only, with some absent. The repertoire holds approximately 160,000 clones, with 82% as singletons. The sequenced sample was PBMCs. The receptors were gathered from a girl aged 2 to 10 in good health and CMV-seropositive. The CDR3 runs from the conserved cysteine through the conserved F or W. The D gene is left open where the match is weak. A row's size may be missing; if present it is once, few, many or a size class.

CDR3: CATRRTGASNQPQHF
DNA: TGTGCCACCAGGAGGACAGGGGCCTCGAATCAGCCCCAGCATTTT
D: TRBD1
V: TRBV15
J: TRBJ1-5
size: NA

CDR3: CASTRGTEAFF
DNA: TGTGCCAGCACCCGCGGCACTGAAGCTTTCTTT
D: NA
V: TRBV5-6
J: TRBJ1-1
size: NA

CDR3: CASSLELGQGSEKLFF
DNA: TGTGCCAGCAGTTTGGAATTGGGACAGGGCTCAGAAAAACTGTTTTTT
D: TRBD1
V: TRBV28
J: TRBJ1-4
size: NA

CDR3: CASSWGRQGSGYTF
DNA: TGTGCCAGCAGCTGGGGAAGACAGGGTAGTGGCTACACCTTC
D: TRBD1
V: TRBV11-2
J: TRBJ1-2
size: NA

CDR3: CASSSDSVDTGELFF
DNA: TGTGCCAGCAGTTCAGACTCCGTGGACACCGGGGAGCTGTTTTTT
D: NA
V: TRBV28
J: TRBJ2-2
size: NA

CDR3: CASSHMTVGGDEQFF
DNA: TGCGCCAGCAGCCACATGACAGTGGGAGGGGATGAGCAGTTCTTC
D: TRBD2
V: TRBV4-1
J: TRBJ2-1
size: NA

CDR3: CASSLRLAGVGYEQYF
DNA: TGCGCCAGCAGCTTACGGCTAGCGGGAGTTGGCTACGAGCAGTACTTC
D: TRBD2
V: TRBV5-1
J: TRBJ2-7
size: NA

CDR3: CATSRDSREISNEQFF
DNA: TGTGCCACCAGCAGAGATAGTCGGGAGATAAGCAATGAGCAGTTCTTC
D: NA
V: TRBV15
J: TRBJ2-1
size: NA

CDR3: CAWMRGGNYGYTF
DNA: TGTGCCTGGATGAGGGGGGGAAACTATGGCTACACCTTC
D: NA
V: TRBV30
J: TRBJ1-2
size: NA

CDR3: CASSLGGGGQPQHF
DNA: TGTGCCAGCAGCTTGGGTGGGGGCGGACAGCCCCAGCATTTT
D: NA
V: TRBV5-5
J: TRBJ1-5
size: NA

CDR3: CASSQLGTSATYEQYF
DNA: TGCGCCAGCAGCCAACTCGGGACTAGCGCCACCTACGAGCAGTACTTC
D: TRBD2
V: TRBV4-1
J: TRBJ2-7
size: NA

CDR3: CASSGGLATNEQFF
DNA: TGTGCCAGCAGTGGGGGACTAGCTACTAATGAGCAGTTCTTC
D: TRBD2
V: TRBV2
J: TRBJ2-1
size: NA

CDR3: CASSLGLAADTGELFF
DNA: TGTGCCAGCAGCTTAGGGCTAGCGGCAGACACCGGGGAGCTGTTTTTT
D: TRBD2
V: TRBV7-9
J: TRBJ2-2
size: NA

CDR3: CSVVGYNYEQYF
DNA: TGCAGCGTTGTCGGGTACAACTACGAGCAGTACTTC
D: NA
V: TRBV29-1
J: TRBJ2-7
size: NA

CDR3: CASSYSIAGHAEAFF
DNA: TGTGCCAGCAGTTACTCGATAGCCGGTCACGCTGAAGCTTTCTTT
D: NA
V: TRBV6-5
J: TRBJ1-1
size: NA

CDR3: CARDRDGGYTF
DNA: TGTGCCCGTGACAGGGATGGTGGCTACACCTTC
D: TRBD1
V: TRBV30
J: TRBJ1-2
size: once

CDR3: CASSQTLAGVDNEQFF
DNA: TGTGCCAGCAGCCAAACACTAGCGGGGGTCGACAATGAGCAGTTCTTC
D: TRBD2
V: TRBV13
J: TRBJ2-1
size: NA

CDR3: CASSQGPGVTYNEQFF
DNA: TGCGCCAGCAGCCAAGGACCGGGAGTAACCTACAATGAGCAGTTCTTC
D: NA
V: TRBV4-1
J: TRBJ2-1
size: NA

CDR3: CASSIKGSRGGLTEAFF
DNA: TGTGCCAGTAGTATTAAGGGATCTAGAGGGGGCCTGACTGAAGCTTTCTTT
D: TRBD1
V: TRBV19
J: TRBJ1-1
size: NA

CDR3: CASSLDGGPTNEKLFF
DNA: TGCGCCAGCAGCTTGGATGGCGGGCCAACTAATGAAAAACTGTTTTTT
D: NA
V: TRBV5-1
J: TRBJ1-4
size: once

CDR3: CASSFRGDRGETQYF
DNA: TGTGCTAGCAGCTTCAGGGGGGACCGGGGGGAGACCCAGTACTTC
D: NA
V: TRBV7-7
J: TRBJ2-5
size: NA

CDR3: CASSLDSHGYTF
DNA: TGCGCCAGCAGCTTGGACAGCCATGGCTACACCTTC
D: NA
V: TRBV5-1
J: TRBJ1-2
size: NA

CDR3: CSVEVSGRSQLKETQYF
DNA: TGCAGCGTTGAAGTGAGTGGAAGGAGCCAACTAAAAGAGACCCAGTACTTC
D: NA
V: TRBV29-1
J: TRBJ2-5
size: NA

CDR3: CASRVRVAGEAETQYF
DNA: TGCGCCAGCAGGGTCCGGGTAGCGGGAGAGGCCGAGACCCAGTACTTC
D: TRBD2
V: TRBV5-1
J: TRBJ2-5
size: NA

CDR3: CASSQPSSSYEQYF
DNA: TGTGCCAGCAGCCAGCCATCTAGCTCCTACGAGCAGTACTTC
D: NA
V: TRBV4-2
J: TRBJ2-7
size: NA

CDR3: CASSRLARRYEQYF
DNA: TGTGCCAGCAGCCGACTAGCAAGGCGCTACGAGCAGTACTTC
D: TRBD2
V: TRBV11-2
J: TRBJ2-7
size: NA